This T cell receptor beta chain was identified during a study of blood T cell repertoires in COVID-19. The wider study: From T cells, B-cell-depleted T cells, or PBMCs came the material, which was cDNA or gDNA.

Original processing methods: Reference gene primers were amplified, and this amplification served to estimate nucleated cell counts. Repertoires were generated with immunoSEQ multiplex PCR, while TCRdb's copy carries only in-frame clones and drops some. D and trimming were read from the DNA, whereas the V and J calls and clone size are those reported in that table. The table has about 380,000 clones, about 80% seen once. The TCR was taken from a human donor with acute or convalescent COVID-19. The donor label of this sample is uncertain. The specimen was peripheral blood.

In DNA, the CDR3 is TGTGCCAGCAGTGAAGAGGCTAGCGGGGAGCTGTTTTTT. Amino acids: CASSEEASGELFF. The chain uses TRBV2 and TRBJ2-2; D not resolved. The CDR3 covers 13 residues. The ends were cut back, 1 base at V and 7 bases at J, with 7 bases in the middle. Germline assignment: CDR1 SNHLY and CDR2 FYNNEI.